This entry lists 18 T cell receptor beta chains sequenced from one sample in a study of blood T cell repertoires in COVID-19. TCRdb's copy holds only in-frame clones and misses some; the assay was immunoSEQ multiplex PCR. The profile covers roughly 220,000 clones, with around 89% appearing a single time and 3% to 3.5% taken by the ten largest. The material sequenced was PBMCs or T cells enriched from blood (not recorded which). The source of these receptors is a woman under 30 in a cohort exposed to, infected with or recovered from COVID-19 (not recorded which).

The genes are TRBV12-3 or TRBV12-4 and TRBJ1-5; tentatively, D is TRBD1 (5 bases). V gave up 5 bases and J gave up 6 bases, with 11 bases separating them. The CDR3 consists of 13 residues. The CDR3 is CASSRSGLQPQHF. Here the CDR3 DNA reads TGTGCCAGCAGTAGGTCAGGGCTTCAGCCCCAGCATTTT.

V gene TRBV2 combines with J gene TRBJ1-5; no clear D. With 7 bases removed from V and 2 bases from J, the gap between germline ends came to 9 bases. Germline CDR1 reads SNHLY; CDR2 reads FYNNEI. CDR3 length: 13 amino acids. CDR3 residues: CASIGTGNQPQHF. In nucleotides, the CDR3 is TGTGCCAGCATCGGTACGGGCAATCAGCCCCAGCATTTT.

The chain is built from TRBV3-1 (or the pseudogene TRBV3-2) and TRBJ2-5, with 13 bases that match TRBD2. Germline assignment: CDR1 LGHDT and CDR2 YNNKEL (reference sequence). This CDR3 spans 16 amino acids. Trimming at V came to 3 bases and at J to 7 bases, leaving 8 bases not matched to a gene. The CDR3 coding sequence is TGTGCCAGCAGCCATGGAACTAGCGGGGGGGCCAGGACCCAGTACTTC. As protein: CASSHGTSGGARTQYF.

The chain employs TRBV5-1 and TRBJ2-5, with a weak D call TRBD1 (6 bases). V was trimmed by 7 bases and J by 2 bases, leaving 12 bases between them. Germline V CDR1 and CDR2: SGHRS, YFSETQ. This CDR3 comprises 13 residues. CDR3 sequence: CASSGQGQETQYF. The CDR3 nucleotides are TGCGCCAGCTCTGGGCAGGGGCAAGAGACCCAGTACTTC.

CDR3 nucleotides: TGTGCCAGCAGTCGGACAAAGGAGACCCTCCACTTT. Its translation: CASSRTKETLHF. The V call is TRBV5-6, the J call TRBJ1-6, with D possibly matching TRBD1 (5 bases). V gave up 5 bases and J gave up 14 bases, with 14 bases separating them. This CDR3 is 12 amino acids long. Germline V gene sequence: CDR1 SGHDT, CDR2 YYEEEE. The full variable domain, its missing parts supplied by reference TRBV5-6 and TRBJ1-6, is DAGVTQSPTHLIKTRGQQVTLRCSPKSGHDTVSWYQQALGQGPQFIFQYYEEEERQRGNFPDRFSGHQFPNYSSELNVNALLLGDSALYLCASSRTKETLHFGNGTRLTVT.

V is TRBV7-2 and J is TRBJ2-1; 9 bases are shared with TRBD2. V gave up 0 bases and J gave up 6 bases; unmatched junction bases: 6. Looked up from germline, CDR1 is SGHTA and CDR2 is FQGNSA. The length of the CDR3 is 16 residues. The CDR3 region is CASSLAWREGPNEQFF. In DNA form, the CDR3 reads TGTGCCAGCAGCTTAGCGTGGCGGGAGGGCCCCAATGAGCAGTTCTTC.

This rearrangement joins TRBV3-1 (or the pseudogene TRBV3-2) to TRBJ1-4; maybe TRBD1 (6 bases). V was clipped by 8 bases and J by 7 bases, with 17 bases between them. This CDR3 spans 14 amino acids. From germline, CDR1 is LGHDT and CDR2 YNNKEL (reference sequence). The CDR3 DNA reads TGTGCCAGCGGGGTACAGGGCGGTGGTGAAAAACTGTTTTTT. This codes for CASGVQGGGEKLFF.

This clone was seen a few times. The gene calls are TRBV18 and TRBJ2-7; 14 nucleotides line up with TRBD2. Germline CDR1 and CDR2: KGHSH and LQKENI. V trimming: 3 bases; J trimming: 5 bases; junction bases outside the gene matches: 3. The CDR3 extends over 15 amino acids. The CDR3 bases are TGTGCCAGCTCACCGCAGACTAGCGGGGGGGACGAGCAGTACTTC. It codes for CASSPQTSGGDEQYF.

The CDR3 sequence: CASSQWRLGGNEQYF. The CDR3 DNA follows: TGCGCCAGCAGCCAATGGAGGCTGGGGGGGAACGAGCAGTACTTC. This rearrangement joins TRBV4-1 to TRBJ2-7; 7 bases align to TRBD2. Germline assignment: CDR1 MGHRA and CDR2 YSYEKL. The CDR3 runs to 15 residues. The V and J ends lost 2 bases and 5 bases, in that order; junction bases with no gene match: 9.

The chain combines TRBV30 with TRBJ1-1; tentatively, D is TRBD1 (5 bases). V lost 1 base and J lost 3, with 12 bases in between. Germline CDR1 and CDR2: GTSNPN and SVGIG (reference sequence). The CDR3 runs to 14 residues. CDR3 amino acids: CAWSDSGRDTEAFF. CDR3 sequence (DNA): TGTGCCTGGAGTGACTCGGGCAGGGACACTGAAGCTTTCTTT.

The chain combines TRBV5-3 with TRBJ1-5, with D hard to call. TRBV5-3 is flagged as an ORF with uncertain function. CDR3 size: 15 residues. V was pared by 3 bases and J by 5 bases, with 15 bases between. DNA of the CDR3: TGTGCCAGAAGCTCCCTACTACGACCCTATCAGCCCCAGCATTTT. Translating gives CARSSLLRPYQPQHF.

The rearrangement joins TRBV9 to TRBJ1-1; 7 bases are shared with TRBD1. This CDR3 has 15 residues. The V gene end was trimmed by 2 bases and the J gene end by 3 bases; junction bases not matched to a gene: 7. Looked up from germline, CDR1 is SGDLS and CDR2 is YYNGEE. For the CDR3, the DNA is TGTGCCAGCAGCGTCGGACAGGTGGGGGACACTGAAGCTTTCTTT. This sequence encodes CASSVGQVGDTEAFF.

The J gene is TRBJ1-5, the V gene TRBV5-6; D is perhaps TRBD1 (6 bases). The CDR3 sequence is 13 residues long. The V and J ends lost 2 bases and 4 bases respectively, with 7 bases between them. The V gene's germline CDR1 is SGHDT and CDR2 YYEEEE. Written as DNA, the CDR3 is TGTGCCAGCAGCTTCCAGGGGAATCAGCCCCAGCATTTT. This sequence encodes CASSFQGNQPQHF.

CDR3 loop: CASSYTSGTRNEQFF. Here the CDR3 DNA reads TGTGCCAGCAGTTATACTAGCGGGACCAGGAATGAGCAGTTCTTC. The rearrangement uses TRBV6-2 or TRBV6-3 and TRBJ2-1; 10 bases line up with TRBD2. CDR3 size: 15 residues. Germline CDR1 reads MNHEY; CDR2 reads SVGEGT. V dropped 3 bases and J dropped 7; count of bases not matched to a gene: 6.

The chain has TRBV11-2 and TRBJ2-3, with a possible D match to TRBD2 (5 bases). The CDR3 extends over 14 amino acids. V was pared by 2 bases and J by 10 bases, with 16 bases between. Germline CDR1 and CDR2: SGHAT and FQNNGV. CDR3 DNA: TGTGCCAGCAGCTTACAGCCAACTCACGGGGCGCAGTATTTT. Protein sequence: CASSLQPTHGAQYF.

This sequence joins TRBV25-1 and TRBJ2-3; the D gene is possibly TRBD1 (6 bases). V dropped 8 bases and J dropped 2 bases, with 11 bases sitting between them. The CDR3 has 13 amino acids. Germline values: CDR1 MGHDK, CDR2 SYGVNS. The CDR3 nucleotides read TGTGCCAGCCGGACAGCCCTCACAGATACGCAGTATTTT. Amino acid sequence: CASRTALTDTQYF.

The chain employs TRBV11-3 and TRBJ2-2; 8 bases are a match to TRBD2. CDR1 and CDR2 (germline): SGHNT, YENEEA. The length of the CDR3 is 16 residues. V lost 1 base, J lost 2 bases, and 3 bases stayed unmatched. CDR3 DNA: TGTGCCAGCAGCTTAGTTAGCGGGACCAACACCGGGGAGCTGTTTTTT. Amino acids: CASSLVSGTNTGELFF.

The chain joins TRBV9 to TRBJ2-2, with D tentatively TRBD2 (5 bases). The CDR3 consists of 15 residues. Germline CDR1 SGDLS, CDR2 YYNGEE. The ends were cut back, 0 bases at V and 7 bases at J, with 13 bases in the middle. The CDR3 sequence is CASSVEDWSGGELFF. The CDR3, as DNA: TGTGCCAGCAGCGTAGAGGACTGGAGCGGCGGGGAGCTGTTTTTT.